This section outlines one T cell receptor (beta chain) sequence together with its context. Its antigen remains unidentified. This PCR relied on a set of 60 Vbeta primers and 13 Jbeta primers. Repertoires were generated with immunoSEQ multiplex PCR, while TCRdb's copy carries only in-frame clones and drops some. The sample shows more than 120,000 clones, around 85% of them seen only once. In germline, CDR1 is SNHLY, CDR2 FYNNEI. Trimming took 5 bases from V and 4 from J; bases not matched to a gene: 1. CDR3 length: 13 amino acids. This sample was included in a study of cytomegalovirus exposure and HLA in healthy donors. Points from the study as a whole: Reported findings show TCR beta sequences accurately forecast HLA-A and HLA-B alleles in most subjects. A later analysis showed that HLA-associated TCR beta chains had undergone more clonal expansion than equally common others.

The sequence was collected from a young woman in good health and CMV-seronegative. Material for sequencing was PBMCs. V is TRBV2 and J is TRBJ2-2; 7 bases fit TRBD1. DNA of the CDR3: TGTGCCAGCAGTAACAGGGGCACCGGGGAGCTGTTTTTT. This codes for CASSNRGTGELFF.